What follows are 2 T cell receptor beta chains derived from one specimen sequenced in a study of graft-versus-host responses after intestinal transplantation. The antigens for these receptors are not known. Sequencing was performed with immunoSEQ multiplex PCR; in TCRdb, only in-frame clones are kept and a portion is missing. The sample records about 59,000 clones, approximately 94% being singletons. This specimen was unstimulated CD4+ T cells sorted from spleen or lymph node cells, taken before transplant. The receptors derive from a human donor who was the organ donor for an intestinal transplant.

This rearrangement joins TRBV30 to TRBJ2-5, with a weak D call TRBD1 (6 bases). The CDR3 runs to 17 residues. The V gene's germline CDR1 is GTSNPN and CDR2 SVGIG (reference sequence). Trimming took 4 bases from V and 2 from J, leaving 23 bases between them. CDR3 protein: CAWTPPGHTGAQETQYF. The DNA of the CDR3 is TGTGCCTGGACCCCCCCGGGACATACCGGGGCACAAGAGACCCAGTACTTC. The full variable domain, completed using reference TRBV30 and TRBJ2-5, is SQTIHQWPATLVQPVGSPLSLECTVEGTSNPNLYWYRQAAGRGLQLLFYSVGIGQISSEVPQNLSASRPQDRQFILSSKKLLLSDSGFYLCAWTPPGHTGAQETQYFGPGTRLLVL.

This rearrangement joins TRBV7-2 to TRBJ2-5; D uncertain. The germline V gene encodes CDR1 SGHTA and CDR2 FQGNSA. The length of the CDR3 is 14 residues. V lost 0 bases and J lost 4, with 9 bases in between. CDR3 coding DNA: TGTGCCAGCAGCTTAGCGGGCGCCCTAGAGACCCAGTACTTC. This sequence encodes CASSLAGALETQYF.